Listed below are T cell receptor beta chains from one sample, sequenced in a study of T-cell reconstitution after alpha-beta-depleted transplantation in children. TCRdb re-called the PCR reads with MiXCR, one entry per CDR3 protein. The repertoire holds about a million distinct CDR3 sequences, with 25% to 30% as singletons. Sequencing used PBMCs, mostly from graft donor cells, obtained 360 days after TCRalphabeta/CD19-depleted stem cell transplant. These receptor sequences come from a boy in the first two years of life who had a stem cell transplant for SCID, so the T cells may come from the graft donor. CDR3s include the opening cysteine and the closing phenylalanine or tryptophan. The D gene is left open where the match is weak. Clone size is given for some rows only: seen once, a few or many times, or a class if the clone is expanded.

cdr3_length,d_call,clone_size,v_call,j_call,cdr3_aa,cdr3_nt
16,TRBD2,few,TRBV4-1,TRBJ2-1,CASSQGPSGGQNEQFF,TGCGCCAGCAGCCAAGGTCCGAGCGGGGGGCAGAATGAGCAGTTCTTC
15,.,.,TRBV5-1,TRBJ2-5,CASSLAAEYQETQYF,TGCGCCAGCAGCTTAGCGGCTGAATATCAAGAGACCCAGTACTTC
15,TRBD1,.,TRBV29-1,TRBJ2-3,CSVAWTGGLVDTQYF,TGCAGCGTGGCCTGGACAGGGGGCCTGGTAGATACGCAGTATTTT
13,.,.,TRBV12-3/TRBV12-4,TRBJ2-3,CASSFWQGDTQYF,TGTGCCAGCAGCTTCTGGCAGGGAGATACGCAGTATTTT
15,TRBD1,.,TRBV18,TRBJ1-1,CASSPEDRGGLGAFF,TGTGCCAGCTCACCCGAGGACAGGGGTGGATTGGGAGCTTTCTTT
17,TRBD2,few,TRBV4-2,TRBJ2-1,CASSQDQASGGLNEQFF,TGTGCCAGCAGCCAAGATCAGGCTAGCGGGGGGCTTAATGAGCAGTTCTTC
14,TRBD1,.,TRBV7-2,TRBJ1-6,CASSARDSVSPLHF,TGTGCCAGCAGCGCACGGGACAGCGTTTCACCCCTCCACTTT
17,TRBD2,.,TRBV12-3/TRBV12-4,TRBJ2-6,CASRRGLASSGANVLTF,TGTGCCAGCCGTCGGGGACTAGCGTCCTCTGGGGCCAACGTCCTGACTTTC
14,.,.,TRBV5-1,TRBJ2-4,CASSRAGGENIQYF,TGCGCCAGCAGCCGCGCCGGAGGGGAAAACATTCAGTACTTC
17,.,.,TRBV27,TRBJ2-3,CASSMGSGFPFTDTQYF,TGTGCCAGCAGTATGGGGTCAGGGTTCCCATTCACAGATACGCAGTATTTT
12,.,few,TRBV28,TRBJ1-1,CASSGQFTEAFF,TGTGCCAGCAGTGGACAGTTCACTGAAGCTTTCTTT
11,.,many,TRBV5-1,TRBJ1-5,CASSSNQPQHF,TGCGCCAGCAGCTCCAATCAGCCCCAGCATTTT
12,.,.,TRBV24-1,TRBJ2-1,CATSDLEGRQFF,TGTGCCACCAGTGATTTGGAGGGTAGGCAGTTCTTC
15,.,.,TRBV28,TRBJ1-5,CASSLPQDLNQPQHF,TGTGCCAGCAGTCTACCACAGGATCTCAATCAGCCCCAGCATTTT
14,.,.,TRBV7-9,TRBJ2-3,CASSLHGSTDTQYF,TGTGCCAGCAGCTTACACGGAAGCACAGATACGCAGTATTTT
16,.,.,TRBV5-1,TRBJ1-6,CASSLELGKGNSPLHF,TGCGCCAGCAGCTTGGAGTTGGGGAAGGGTAATTCACCCCTCCACTTT
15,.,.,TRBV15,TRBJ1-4,CATSRSQGIGEKLFF,TGTGCCACCAGCAGATCACAGGGAATAGGCGAAAAACTGTTTTTT
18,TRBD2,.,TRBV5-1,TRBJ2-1,CASSLSPSSGGAVGEQFF,TGCGCCAGCAGCTTGTCTCCCTCGAGCGGGGGGGCGGTTGGGGAGCAGTTCTTC
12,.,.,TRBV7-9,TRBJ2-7,CASSLGPQEQYF,TGTGCCAGCAGCTTAGGCCCCCAGGAGCAGTACTTC
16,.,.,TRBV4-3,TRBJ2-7,CASSQFISGANYEQYF,TGCGCCAGCAGCCAATTTATCTCAGGGGCCAATTACGAGCAGTACTTC
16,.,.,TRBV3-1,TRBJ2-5,CASSLLLSGSQETQYF,TGTGCCAGCAGCCTACTCCTCTCAGGTTCCCAAGAGACCCAGTACTTC
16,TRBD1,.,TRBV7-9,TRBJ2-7,CASSLGGGAGTYEQYF,TGTGCCAGCAGCTTAGGAGGGGGCGCCGGGACCTACGAGCAGTACTTC
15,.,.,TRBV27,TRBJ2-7,CASSFGDPSSYEQYF,TGTGCCAGCAGTTTCGGGGACCCCTCTTCCTACGAGCAGTACTTC
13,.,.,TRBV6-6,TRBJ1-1,CASKLGAYTEAFF,TGTGCCAGCAAGCTGGGGGCTTACACTGAAGCTTTCTTT
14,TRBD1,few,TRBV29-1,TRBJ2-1,CSVSNRGAYNEQFF,TGCAGCGTTTCAAACAGGGGGGCCTACAATGAGCAGTTCTTC
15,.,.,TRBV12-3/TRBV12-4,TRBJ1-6,CASSFTGKGNSPLHF,TGTGCCAGCAGTTTCACAGGGAAGGGGAATTCACCCCTCCACTTT
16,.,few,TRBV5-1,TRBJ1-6,CASTPQGGRSNSPLHF,TGCGCCAGCACTCCGCAGGGAGGAAGGTCCAATTCACCCCTCCACTTT
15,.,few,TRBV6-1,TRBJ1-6,CASREGSSYNSPLHF,TGTGCCAGCAGAGAAGGGAGCTCCTATAATTCACCCCTCCACTTT
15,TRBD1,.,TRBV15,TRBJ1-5,CATSPLTGPNQPQHF,TGTGCCACCAGCCCCCTGACAGGGCCAAATCAGCCCCAGCATTTT
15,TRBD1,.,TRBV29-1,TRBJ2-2,CSAQGQGKKAGELFF,TGCAGCGCACAGGGACAGGGAAAAAAAGCCGGGGAGCTGTTTTTT
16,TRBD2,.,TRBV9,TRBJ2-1,CASSVASGGTYNEQFF,TGTGCCAGCAGCGTAGCTAGCGGGGGAACCTACAATGAGCAGTTCTTC
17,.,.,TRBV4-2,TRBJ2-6,CASSQDLRGAGANVLTF,TGTGCCAGCAGCCAAGATCTCCGGGGAGCGGGGGCCAACGTCCTGACTTTC
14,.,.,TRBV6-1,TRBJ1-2,CASGTHLSNYGYTF,TGTGCCAGCGGAACCCACTTAAGTAACTATGGCTACACCTTC
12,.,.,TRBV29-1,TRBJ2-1,CSVLSQANEQFF,TGCAGCGTCCTCTCTCAGGCCAATGAGCAGTTCTTC
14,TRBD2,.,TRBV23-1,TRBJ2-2,CASRAAGGSGELFF,TGCGCCAGCAGAGCGGCGGGGGGATCCGGGGAGCTGTTTTTT
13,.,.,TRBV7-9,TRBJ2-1,CASSLGGVREQFF,TGTGCCAGCAGCTTAGGCGGGGTTAGGGAGCAGTTCTTC
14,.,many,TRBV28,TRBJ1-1,CASRSGYMNTEAFF,TGTGCCAGCAGATCGGGGTATATGAACACTGAAGCTTTCTTT
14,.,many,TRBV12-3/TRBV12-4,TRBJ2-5,CASSPTGGGETQYF,TGCGCCAGCAGCCCGACAGGCGGAGGAGAGACCCAGTACTTC
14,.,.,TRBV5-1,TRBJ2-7,CASSFRYWGYEQYF,TGCGCCAGCAGCTTCCGATATTGGGGCTACGAGCAGTACTTC
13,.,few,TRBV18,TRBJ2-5,CASSPPTLETQYF,TGTGCCAGCTCACCACCGACGCTGGAGACCCAGTACTTC
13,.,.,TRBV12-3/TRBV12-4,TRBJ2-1,CASMERVVNEQFF,TGTGCCAGCATGGAGCGTGTCGTGAATGAGCAGTTCTTC
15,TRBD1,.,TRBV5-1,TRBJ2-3,CASSLTGGFGDTQYF,TGCGCCAGCAGCTTGACAGGGGGTTTCGGAGATACGCAGTATTTT
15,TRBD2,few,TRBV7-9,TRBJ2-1,CASIRSGGVYNEQFF,TGTGCCAGCATCAGAAGCGGGGGGGTTTACAATGAGCAGTTCTTC
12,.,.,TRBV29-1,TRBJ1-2,CSVERGHYGYTF,TGCAGCGTTGAAAGGGGTCACTATGGCTACACCTTC
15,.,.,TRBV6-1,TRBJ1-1,CASSEEAHLNTEAFF,TGTGCCAGCAGTGAAGAGGCCCACCTGAACACTGAAGCTTTCTTT
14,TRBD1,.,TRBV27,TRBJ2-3,CASSLDRLTDTQYF,TGTGCCAGCAGTTTGGACAGGCTCACAGATACGCAGTATTTT
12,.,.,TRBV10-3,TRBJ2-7,CAISESPHGQYF,TGTGCCATCAGTGAGTCGCCGCACGGGCAGTACTTC
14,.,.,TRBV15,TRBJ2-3,CATSRGAGTDTQYF,TGTGCCACCAGCAGAGGGGCGGGGACAGATACGCAGTATTTT
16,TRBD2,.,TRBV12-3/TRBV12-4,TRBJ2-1,CASSGRLAGGPNEQFF,TGTGCCAGCAGTGGACGACTAGCGGGGGGGCCGAATGAGCAGTTCTTC
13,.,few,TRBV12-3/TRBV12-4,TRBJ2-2,CASRIEGAGELFF,TGTGCCAGCAGAATAGAGGGCGCCGGGGAGCTGTTTTTT
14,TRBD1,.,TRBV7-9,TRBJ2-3,CASRVGQSTDTQYF,TGTGCCAGCAGAGTGGGACAGAGCACAGATACGCAGTATTTT
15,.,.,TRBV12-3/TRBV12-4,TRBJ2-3,CASTKTGIDTDTQYF,TGTGCCAGCACCAAGACCGGGATCGACACAGATACGCAGTATTTT
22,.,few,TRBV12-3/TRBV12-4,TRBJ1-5,CASSLVIRTWVPRQVSNQPQHF,TGTGCCAGCAGTTTGGTTATCCGAACGTGGGTTCCCCGACAGGTTAGCAATCAGCCCCAGCATTTT
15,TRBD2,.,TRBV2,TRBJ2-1,CATVLAESSYNEQFF,TGTGCCACCGTACTAGCGGAGAGCTCCTACAATGAGCAGTTCTTC
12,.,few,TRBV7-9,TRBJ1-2,CAIVTGLGGYTF,TGTGCCATCGTGACAGGACTTGGAGGCTACACCTTC
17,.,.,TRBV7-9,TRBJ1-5,CASSLGLGRESNQPQHF,TGTGCCAGCAGCTTAGGCCTTGGGAGGGAATCAAATCAGCCCCAGCATTTT
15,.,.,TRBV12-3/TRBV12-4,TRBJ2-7,CASSHRTEPAREQYF,TGTGCCAGCAGTCACCGGACAGAGCCCGCACGCGAGCAGTACTTC
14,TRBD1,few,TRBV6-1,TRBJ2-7,CASCRQGSSYEQYF,TGTGCCAGCTGTAGACAGGGATCGTCCTACGAGCAGTACTTC
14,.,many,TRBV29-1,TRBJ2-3,CSVARARATDTQYF,TGCAGCGTCGCCCGCGCCAGGGCCACAGATACGCAGTATTTT